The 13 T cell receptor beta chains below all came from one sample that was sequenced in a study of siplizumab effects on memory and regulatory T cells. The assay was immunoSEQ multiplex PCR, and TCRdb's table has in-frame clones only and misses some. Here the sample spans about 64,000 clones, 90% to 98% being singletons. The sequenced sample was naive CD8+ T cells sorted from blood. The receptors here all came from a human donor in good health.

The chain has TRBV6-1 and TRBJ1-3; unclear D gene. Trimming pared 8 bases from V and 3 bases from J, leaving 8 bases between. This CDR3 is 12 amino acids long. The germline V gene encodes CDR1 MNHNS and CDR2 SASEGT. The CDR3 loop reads CASGSIGNTIYF. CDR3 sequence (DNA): TGTGCCAGCGGATCTATTGGAAACACCATATATTTT.

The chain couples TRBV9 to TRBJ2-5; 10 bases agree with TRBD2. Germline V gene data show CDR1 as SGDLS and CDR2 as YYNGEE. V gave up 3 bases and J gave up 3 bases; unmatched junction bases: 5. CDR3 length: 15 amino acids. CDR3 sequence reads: CASSASLAGEETQYF. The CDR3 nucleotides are TGTGCCAGCAGCGCCTCTCTAGCGGGGGAAGAGACCCAGTACTTC.

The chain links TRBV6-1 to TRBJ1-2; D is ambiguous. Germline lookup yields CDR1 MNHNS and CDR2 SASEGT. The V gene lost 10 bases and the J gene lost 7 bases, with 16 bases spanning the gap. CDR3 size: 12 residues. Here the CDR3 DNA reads TGTGCCACCCTACGGGGTCCCCCTGGCTACACCTTC. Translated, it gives CATLRGPPGYTF.

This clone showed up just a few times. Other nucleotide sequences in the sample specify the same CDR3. This chain's CDR3 is CASSGTANTEAFF. The CDR3 region has the DNA TGTGCCAGCAGCGGGACAGCGAACACTGAAGCTTTCTTT. The chain combines TRBV9 with TRBJ1-1, with D perhaps TRBD1 (6 bases). CDR3 length equals 13 residues. CDR1 and CDR2 (germline): SGDLS, YYNGEE. V was clipped by 3 bases and J by 1 base, with 7 bases between them.

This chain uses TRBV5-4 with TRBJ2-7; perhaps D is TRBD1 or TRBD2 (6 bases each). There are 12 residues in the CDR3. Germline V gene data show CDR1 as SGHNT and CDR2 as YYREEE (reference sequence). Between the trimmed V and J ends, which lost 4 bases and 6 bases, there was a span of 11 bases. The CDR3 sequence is CASSPGAGEQYF. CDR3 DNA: TGTGCCAGCAGCCCGGGGGCGGGCGAGCAGTACTTC.

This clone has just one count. CDR3 DNA sequence: TGTGCCAGCACGACCGGAGGGTACGAGCAGTACTTC. Translating gives CASTTGGYEQYF. The chain uses TRBV6-5 and TRBJ2-7, with D possibly being TRBD2 (6 bases). CDR1 is MNHEY, CDR2 SVGAGI, per germline. The CDR3 consists of 12 residues. V was shortened by 7 bases and J by 4 bases, with 11 bases between the two germline ends.

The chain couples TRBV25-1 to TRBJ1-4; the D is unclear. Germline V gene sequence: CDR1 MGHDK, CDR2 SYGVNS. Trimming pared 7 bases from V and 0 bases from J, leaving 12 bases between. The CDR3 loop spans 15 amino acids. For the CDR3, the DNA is TGTGCCAGCATCGGAGCGGGTGCAACTAATGAAAAACTGTTTTTT. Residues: CASIGAGATNEKLFF.

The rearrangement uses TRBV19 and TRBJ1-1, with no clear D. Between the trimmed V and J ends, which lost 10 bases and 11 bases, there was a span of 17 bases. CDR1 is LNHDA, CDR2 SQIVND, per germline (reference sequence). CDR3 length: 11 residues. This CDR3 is CATLEGFRAFF. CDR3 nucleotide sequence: TGTGCCACCCTGGAGGGTTTTCGGGCTTTCTTT.

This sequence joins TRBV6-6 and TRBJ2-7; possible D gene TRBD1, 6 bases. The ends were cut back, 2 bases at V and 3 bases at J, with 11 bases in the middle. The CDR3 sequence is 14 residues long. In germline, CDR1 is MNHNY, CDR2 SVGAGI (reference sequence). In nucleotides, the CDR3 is TGTGCCAGCAGTTACCGGGACACCAACTACGAGCAGTACTTC. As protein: CASSYRDTNYEQYF.

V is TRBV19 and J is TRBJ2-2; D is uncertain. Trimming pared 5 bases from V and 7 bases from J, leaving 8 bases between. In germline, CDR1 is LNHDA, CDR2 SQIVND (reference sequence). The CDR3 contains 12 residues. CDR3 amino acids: CASSWAIGELFF. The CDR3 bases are TGTGCCAGTAGTTGGGCCATCGGGGAGCTGTTTTTT.

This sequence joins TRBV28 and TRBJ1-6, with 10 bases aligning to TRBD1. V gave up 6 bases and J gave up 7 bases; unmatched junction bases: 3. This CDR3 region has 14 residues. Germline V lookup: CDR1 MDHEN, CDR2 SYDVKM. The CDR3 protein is CASRGTGVNSPLHF. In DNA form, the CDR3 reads TGTGCCAGCAGAGGGACAGGGGTAAATTCACCCCTCCACTTT.

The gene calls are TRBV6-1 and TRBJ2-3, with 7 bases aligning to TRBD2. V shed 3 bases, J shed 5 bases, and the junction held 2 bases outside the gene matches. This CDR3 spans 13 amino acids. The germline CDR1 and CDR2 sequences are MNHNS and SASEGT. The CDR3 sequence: CASSEGGVDTQYF. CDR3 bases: TGTGCCAGCAGTGAGGGGGGGGTAGATACGCAGTATTTT.

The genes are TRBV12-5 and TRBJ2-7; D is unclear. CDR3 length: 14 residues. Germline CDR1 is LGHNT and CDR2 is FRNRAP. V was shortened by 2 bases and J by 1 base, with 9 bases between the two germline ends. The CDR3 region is CASGLLPLSYEQYF. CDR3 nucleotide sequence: TGTGCTAGTGGTTTGCTCCCTTTATCCTACGAGCAGTACTTC.